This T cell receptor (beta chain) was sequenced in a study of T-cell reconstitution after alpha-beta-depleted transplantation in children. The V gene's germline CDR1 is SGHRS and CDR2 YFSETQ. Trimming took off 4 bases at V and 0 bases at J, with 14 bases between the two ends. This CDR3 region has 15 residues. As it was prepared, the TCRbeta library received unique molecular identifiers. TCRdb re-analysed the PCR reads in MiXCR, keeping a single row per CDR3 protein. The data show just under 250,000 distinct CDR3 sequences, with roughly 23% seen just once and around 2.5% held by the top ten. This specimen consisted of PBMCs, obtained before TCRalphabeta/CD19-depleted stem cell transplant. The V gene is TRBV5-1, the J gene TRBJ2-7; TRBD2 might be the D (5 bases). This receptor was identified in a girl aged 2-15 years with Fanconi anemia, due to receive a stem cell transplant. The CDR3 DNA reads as TGCGCCAGCAGCCTCCGCACTAGTAACTCCTACGAGCAGTACTTC. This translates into CASSLRTSNSYEQYF.